This T cell receptor (beta chain) was found in a study of blood T cell repertoires in COVID-19. CDR3 size: 14 residues. Germline V gene lookup returns CDR1 MNHEY and CDR2 SVGAGI. Trimming removed 5 bases at V and 0 bases at J, with 11 bases between. The repertoire was sequenced with immunoSEQ multiplex PCR; TCRdb's copy has only in-frame clones and lacks some. The table records around 250,000 clones, roughly 86% of them present only once. The sequence was obtained from a human donor in a cohort sampled during active COVID-19. V usage is TRBV6-5 and J usage is TRBJ2-7; perhaps TRBD1 as D (6 bases). Sequencing used peripheral blood. The CDR3 sequence: CASSLRGFSYEQYF. The CDR3, as DNA: TGTGCCAGCAGTCTCAGGGGTTTCTCCTACGAGCAGTACTTC.